This T cell receptor beta chain was found in a study of cytomegalovirus exposure and HLA in healthy donors. Overall study context: An analysis done earlier identified more than 100 million unique TCR beta sequences from approximately 180 million T cells. Study-level points and caveats: Later analysis demonstrated an association between a missense DCLRE1C variant and TCR beta V- and J-gene trimming.

The CDR3 extends over 14 amino acids. The V and J ends lost 8 bases and 2 bases respectively, with 14 bases between them. Germline CDR1 SNHLY, CDR2 FYNNEI. PCR involved 60 Vbeta and 13 Jbeta primers. Using immunoSEQ multiplex PCR, the repertoire was profiled, and TCRdb retains in-frame clones only, with some absent. The sample lists fewer than 200,000 clones, about 72% occurring once. Donors likely had unrecorded immune exposures despite being nominally healthy when sampled. This clone was counted only a few times. As yet, its antigen is unknown. The rearrangement uses TRBV2 and TRBJ2-3; a possible D gene is TRBD1 (5 bases). The sequence was collected from a man aged 60-69 years in good health and CMV-seronegative. Source material: PBMCs. The CDR3 DNA reads TGTGCCAGCCGGCAGGACACGGACACAGATACGCAGTATTTT. It encodes CASRQDTDTDTQYF. Supplemented by reference TRBV2 and TRBJ2-3, the full variable domain reads EPEVTQTPSHQVTQMGQEVILRCVPISNHLYFYWYRQILGQKVEFLVSFYNNEISEKSEIFDDQFSVERPDGSNFTLKIRSTKLEDSAMYFCASRQDTDTDTQYFGPGTRLTVL.